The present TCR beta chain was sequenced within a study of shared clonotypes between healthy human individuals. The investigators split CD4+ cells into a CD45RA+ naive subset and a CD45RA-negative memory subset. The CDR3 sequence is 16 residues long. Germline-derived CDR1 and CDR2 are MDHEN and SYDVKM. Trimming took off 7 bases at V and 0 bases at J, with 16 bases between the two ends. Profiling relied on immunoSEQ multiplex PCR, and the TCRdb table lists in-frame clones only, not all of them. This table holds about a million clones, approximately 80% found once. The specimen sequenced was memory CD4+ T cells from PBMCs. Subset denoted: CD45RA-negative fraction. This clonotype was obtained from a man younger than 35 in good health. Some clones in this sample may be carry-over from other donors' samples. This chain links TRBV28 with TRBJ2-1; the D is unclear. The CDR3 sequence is CASTSRGQSSYNEQFF. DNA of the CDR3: TGTGCCAGCACCTCGAGAGGCCAGAGCTCCTACAATGAGCAGTTCTTC.